Following are 20 T cell receptor beta chains from one sample sequenced in a study of control samples from healthy donors and cancer patients. Libraries were prepared by immunoSEQ multiplex PCR; TCRdb keeps only in-frame clonotypes and omits some of them. This sample has more than 30,000 clones, with approximately 82% found just once. Input material: PBMCs. Receptors originate from a woman in her sixties or seventies with lung cancer.

The J gene is TRBJ1-1, the V gene TRBV5-1; no clear D. The V end was cut by 4 bases, the J end by 4 bases, with 14 bases between. Germline values: CDR1 SGHRS, CDR2 YFSETQ. The CDR3 length is 14 residues. The CDR3 loop reads CASSELGYRTEAFF. CDR3 in DNA: TGCGCCAGCAGCGAATTAGGCTATCGCACTGAAGCTTTCTTT.

The chain uses TRBV4-3 and TRBJ1-5, with TRBD1 as a possible D gene (6 bases). Germline V gene data show CDR1 as LGHNA and CDR2 as YSLEER. This CDR3 contains 16 residues. Trimming left V 2 bases short and J 4 bases short, with 15 bases between. The CDR3 DNA reads TGCGCCAGCAGCCAAAATTTAGGGGGGGCGAATCAGCCCCAGCATTTT. Translating gives CASSQNLGGANQPQHF.

This clone was counted a few times. The V gene is TRBV5-1, the J gene TRBJ1-1; D possibly corresponds to TRBD1 (5 bases). From germline, CDR1 is SGHRS and CDR2 YFSETQ. The CDR3 has 13 residues. Trimming removed 3 bases from V and 2 bases from J, with 8 bases in between. The CDR3 is CASSYTGNTEAFF. The CDR3 bases are TGCGCCAGCAGCTATACAGGAAACACTGAAGCTTTCTTT.

About this clone: A read error may account for a junction end that differs from germline. V gene TRBV7-7 combines with J gene TRBJ1-6; no clear D. Germline V lookup: CDR1 SSHAT, CDR2 FNYEAQ (reference sequence). This CDR3 has 13 residues. CDR3 loop: CASSLGLDSPLHF. CDR3 bases: TGTGCTAGCAGCCTTGGCCTTGATTCACCCCTCCACTTT.

By proportion, this clone is medium-sized. The V gene is TRBV4-1, the J gene TRBJ1-1; D uncertain. This CDR3 comprises 17 residues. From germline, CDR1 is MGHRA and CDR2 YSYEKL. Trimming removed 2 bases from V and 5 bases from J, with 21 bases in between. The CDR3 sequence is CASSQSTIFGGRTEAFF. CDR3 nucleotides: TGCGCCAGCAGCCAAAGTACGATCTTTGGAGGTCGAACTGAAGCTTTCTTT.

The chain is built from TRBV12-3 or TRBV12-4 and TRBJ1-2; 7 bases are a match to TRBD1. The CDR3 runs 13 residues. Germline trimming cut 5 bases from V and 10 bases from J; bases unmatched to any gene: 10. The chain's CDR3 is CASSLNRGSVYTF. Written as DNA, the CDR3 is TGTGCCAGCAGTCTGAACAGGGGCAGTGTCTACACCTTC.

This clone was counted a single time. This sequence joins TRBV9 and TRBJ1-4, with D perhaps TRBD1 (5 bases). The CDR3 totals 15 residues. The V end lost 0 bases, the J end lost 5 bases, and 11 bases lay between the germline ends. The germline gives CDR1 SGDLS, CDR2 YYNGEE. The CDR3 DNA reads TGTGCCAGCAGCGTAGACCAGGGTCCGAATGAAAAACTGTTTTTT. Its translation: CASSVDQGPNEKLFF. The full variable domain, completed using reference TRBV9 and TRBJ1-4, is DSGVTQTPKHLITATGQRVTLRCSPRSGDLSVYWYQQSLDQGLQFLIQYYNGEERAKGNILERFSAQQFPDLHSELNLSSLELGDSALYFCASSVDQGPNEKLFFGSGTQLSVL.

The chain links TRBV7-2 to TRBJ1-5, with D possibly being TRBD1 (6 bases). The CDR3 is 15 residues long. CDR1 is SGHTA and CDR2 is FQGNSA in the germline V gene. V lost 5 bases and J lost 4, with 15 bases in between. The CDR3 sequence: CASSPGDAANQPQHF. The CDR3 DNA is TGTGCCAGCAGCCCAGGGGACGCTGCTAATCAGCCCCAGCATTTT. Drawing the rest from reference TRBV7-2 and TRBJ1-5, the complete variable domain is GAGVSQSPSNKVTEKGKDVELRCDPISGHTALYWYRQSLGQGLEFLIYFQGNSAPDKSGLPSDRFSAERTGGSVSTLTIQRTQQEDSAVYLCASSPGDAANQPQHFGDGTRLSIL.

The CDR3 DNA reads as TGTGCCAGCAGCCTAGGGTGGGGACAGAACACAGATACGCAGTATTTT. Translating gives CASSLGWGQNTDTQYF. This chain uses TRBV7-3 with TRBJ2-3; 7 bases match TRBD1. CDR3 length: 16 residues. V lost 5 bases to trimming and J lost 2 bases; unmatched junction nucleotides: 10. The germline gives CDR1 SGHTA, CDR2 FQGTGA.

In nucleotides, the CDR3 is TGTGCCAGCAGTGGCTTGTCGGACAAAATTAGCTCCTACAATGAGCAGTTCTTC. Amino acids: CASSGLSDKISSYNEQFF. The rearrangement uses TRBV6-1 and TRBJ2-1, with a tentative D call TRBD1 (5 bases). The germline V and J ends were trimmed by 4 bases and 0 bases, with 19 bases remaining between them. Germline V CDR1 and CDR2: MNHNS, SASEGT. This CDR3 has 18 amino acids.

The rearrangement links TRBV21-1 to TRBJ2-6; TRBD2, the table's D call, lacks a check against the DNA. TRBV21-1 is noted as a pseudogene. The CDR3 totals 14 residues. CDR3 in DNA: TGTGCCAGCAGGGAGAACGTTAGGGCCAACGTCCTGACTTTC. Protein product: CASRENVRANVLTF.

The chain uses TRBV27 and TRBJ2-5, with 13 nucleotides matching TRBD2. The CDR3 has 16 residues. V lost 3 bases to trimming and J lost 4 bases; unmatched junction nucleotides: 5. The germline V gene has CDR1 MNHEY and CDR2 SMNVEV (reference sequence). The CDR3 DNA follows: TGTGCCAGCAGTTTTGGACTAGCGGGAGCCGCAGAGACCCAGTACTTC. This sequence encodes CASSFGLAGAAETQYF.

The chain recombines TRBV19 with TRBJ1-1; maybe TRBD1 (6 bases). Germline loops: CDR1 LNHDA, CDR2 SQIVND (reference sequence). The CDR3 is made up of 14 amino acids. V was pared by 7 bases and J by 1 base, with 13 bases between. The CDR3 spells CASMGTGQNTEAFF. The CDR3 bases are TGTGCCAGTATGGGTACAGGGCAGAACACTGAAGCTTTCTTT.

This clone was seen once. The V call is TRBV7-8, the J call TRBJ2-2, with a weak D call TRBD2 (7 bases). V was shortened by 7 bases and J by 0 bases, with 18 bases between the two germline ends. The germline V gene encodes CDR1 SGHVS and CDR2 FQNEAQ. The CDR3 consists of 17 residues. In nucleotides, the CDR3 is TGTGCCAGCACCCAGAGGGGGGGAGGGGCGAACACCGGGGAGCTGTTTTTT. Translation: CASTQRGGGANTGELFF.

This clone was seen a few times. As DNA, the CDR3 is TGCGCCAGCAGCCAAGATCCGGTGGGACGGCGCTCTATGGGCTACACCTTC. Amino acids: CASSQDPVGRRSMGYTF. The rearrangement uses TRBV4-1 and TRBJ1-2, with D perhaps TRBD1 (5 bases). Germline-derived CDR1 and CDR2 are MGHRA and YSYEKL. V dropped 0 bases and J dropped 8 bases, with 22 bases sitting between them. The CDR3 extends over 17 amino acids.

This clone was counted a few times. V gene TRBV24-1 combines with J gene TRBJ2-1; D call uncertain. Trimming cost V 9 bases and J 8 bases, with 10 bases left between them. From germline, CDR1 is KGHDR and CDR2 SFDVKD. The length of the CDR3 is 11 residues. The CDR3 bases are TGTGCCACCCGCCACGAGGATGAGCAGTTCTTC. It specifies CATRHEDEQFF.

The genes are TRBV6-2 or TRBV6-3 and TRBJ2-7; no reliable D call. Per germline, CDR1 MNHEY and CDR2 SVGEGT. Trimming left V 2 bases short and J 0 bases short, with 2 bases between. CDR3 length: 12 residues. The CDR3 bases are TGTGCCAGCAGTTACGTCTCCTACGAGCAGTACTTC. It codes for CASSYVSYEQYF.

V and J are TRBV6-5 and TRBJ2-7, with D perhaps TRBD2 (6 bases). Germline V gene lookup returns CDR1 MNHEY and CDR2 SVGAGI. The CDR3 length is 14 residues. The V and J ends lost 6 bases and 2 bases respectively, with 14 bases between them. The CDR3 here is CASRPGTDPYEQYF. The CDR3 nucleotides read TGTGCCAGCAGGCCCGGGACTGACCCCTACGAGCAGTACTTC.

V is TRBV2 and J is TRBJ1-5, with 10 bases identical to TRBD1. J was trimmed by 2 bases and V by 4 bases; bases with no gene match: 5. Germline CDR1 SNHLY, CDR2 FYNNEI. The CDR3 length is 16 residues. The CDR3 DNA follows: TGTGCCAGCAGTGCGACAGGGGGCATGGGCAATCAGCCCCAGCATTTT. Translation: CASSATGGMGNQPQHF.

This chain joins TRBV4-1 and TRBJ2-1; possibly TRBD2 for D (5 bases). Germline V gives CDR1 MGHRA, CDR2 YSYEKL. V was cut by 3 bases and J by 10 bases, with 13 bases left in between. The length of the CDR3 is 13 residues. The DNA for the CDR3 is TGCGCCAGCAGCCACTTACTAGTAAACGAGCAGTTCTTC. Translating gives CASSHLLVNEQFF.